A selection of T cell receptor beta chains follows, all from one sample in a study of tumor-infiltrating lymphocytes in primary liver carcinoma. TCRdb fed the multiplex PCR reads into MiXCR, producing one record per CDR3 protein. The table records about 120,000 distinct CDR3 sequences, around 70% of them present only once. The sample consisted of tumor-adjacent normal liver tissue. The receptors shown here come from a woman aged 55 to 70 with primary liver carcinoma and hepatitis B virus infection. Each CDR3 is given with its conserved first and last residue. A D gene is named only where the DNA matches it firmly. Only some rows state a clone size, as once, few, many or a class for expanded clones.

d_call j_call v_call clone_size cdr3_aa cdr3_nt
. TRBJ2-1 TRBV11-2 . CASSLGTSYNEQFF TGTGCCAGCAGCTTAGGAACCTCCTACAATGAGCAGTTCTTC
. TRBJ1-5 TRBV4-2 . CTSSRDDGSNQPQHF TGTACCAGCAGCCGGGATGACGGTAGCAATCAGCCCCAGCATTTT
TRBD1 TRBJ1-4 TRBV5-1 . CASSTGTGTERKLFF TGCGCCAGCAGCACCGGGACAGGAACAGAGAGAAAACTGTTTTTT
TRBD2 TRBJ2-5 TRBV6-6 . CASSSPVGAGVEDTQYF TGTGCCAGCAGTTCCCCCGTCGGAGCGGGAGTTGAGGATACCCAGTACTTC
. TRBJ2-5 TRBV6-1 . CTSSVLPGRSKEAQYF TGTACCAGCAGTGTTCTACCGGGACGGAGTAAAGAGGCCCAGTACTTC
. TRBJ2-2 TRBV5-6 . CACSLDLGLTGELFF TGTGCCTGCAGCTTGGATTTGGGTCTCACCGGGGAGCTGTTTTTT
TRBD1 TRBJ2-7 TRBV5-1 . CTSNPGQGWSYEQYF TGTACCAGCAACCCCGGACAGGGCTGGTCCTACGAGCAGTACTTC
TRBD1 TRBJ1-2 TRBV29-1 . CSVGTGGSEGYAF TGCAGCGTTGGGACAGGGGGCTCTGAGGGCTACGCATTC
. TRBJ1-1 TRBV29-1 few CSAGMGEGTEAFF TGCAGCGCTGGTATGGGGGAGGGCACTGAAGCTTTCTTT
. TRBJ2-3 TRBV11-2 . CAGSFIWETQYF TGTGCCGGCAGCTTTATTTGGGAAACGCAGTATTTT
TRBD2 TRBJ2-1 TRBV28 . CASSRTLAGQFF TGTGCCAGCAGCCGGACCTTAGCGGGGCAGTTCTTC
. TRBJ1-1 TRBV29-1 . CSVGDRPQAFF TGCAGCGTTGGCGACAGGCCTCAAGCTTTCTTT
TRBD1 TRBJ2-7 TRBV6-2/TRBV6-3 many CASSPTPTGGYEQYF TGTGCCAGCAGTCCGACCCCGACAGGGGGCTACGAGCAGTACTTC
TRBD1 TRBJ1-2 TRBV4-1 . CASSQDSATGVSKGYTF TGCGCCAGCAGTCAAGATAGTGCGACAGGGGTCTCAAAGGGCTACACCTTC
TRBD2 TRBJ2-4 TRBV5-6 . CASSGGGRSSGRTQLAINIQYF TGTGCCAGCAGCGGGGGTGGACGTTCGAGCGGGAGGACCCAACTAGCCATAAATATTCAGTACTTC
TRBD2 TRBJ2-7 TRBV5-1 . CASSKESSGMMGTYERCF TGCGCCAGCAGCAAAGAGTCTAGCGGGATGATGGGAACCTACGAGCGGTGCTTC
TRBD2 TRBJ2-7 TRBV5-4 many CASSFLALAGATAYEQYF TGTGCCAGCAGTTTCCTGGCACTAGCGGGAGCAACAGCTTACGAGCAGTACTTC
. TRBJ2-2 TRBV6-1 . CASASCFTGELFF TGTGCCAGTGCATCATGTTTCACCGGGGAGCTGTTTTTT
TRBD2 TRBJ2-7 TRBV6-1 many CASSPYLAGGSYEQYF TGTGCCAGCAGCCCCTACCTAGCGGGAGGGTCCTACGAGCAGTACTTC
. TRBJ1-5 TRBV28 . CASSRDRLGNQSQHF TGTGCCAGCAGTCGCGATAGGTTAGGCAATCAGTCCCAGCATTTT
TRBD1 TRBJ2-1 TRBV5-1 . CASKMQLGGNNEQFF TGCGCCAGCAAAATGCAATTAGGGGGCAACAATGAGCAGTTCTTC
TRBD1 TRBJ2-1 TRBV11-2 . CASSLTRQGYRGEQFF TGTGCCAGCAGCTTAACCCGACAGGGGTACAGGGGTGAGCAGTTCTTC
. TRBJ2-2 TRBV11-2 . CASSIVSGFTGELFF TGTGCCAGCAGTATAGTGTCAGGGTTCACCGGGGAGCTGTTTTTT
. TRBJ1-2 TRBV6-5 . CASRLWGQGARGMNYGCTF .
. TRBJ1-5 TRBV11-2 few CASSRVGRIQPQHF TGTGCCAGCAGCCGGGTCGGTCGCATTCAGCCCCAGCATTTT
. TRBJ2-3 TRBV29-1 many CSAEGGRTDTQYF TGCAGCGCCGAAGGGGGTCGCACAGATACGCAGTATTTT
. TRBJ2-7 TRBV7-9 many CASSFGQFEQYF TGTGCCAGCAGCTTTGGACAGTTCGAGCAGTACTTC
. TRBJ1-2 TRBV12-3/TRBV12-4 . CASSFRRIGATGYTF TGTGCCAGCAGTTTTCGGAGGATTGGTGCGACGGGCTACACCTTC
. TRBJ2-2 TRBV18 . CASSPPRATGELFF TGTGCCAGCTCACCACCTAGGGCAACCGGGGAGCTGTTTTTT
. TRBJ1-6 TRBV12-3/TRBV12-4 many CASSGNSPLHF TGTGCCAGCAGTGGCAATTCACCCCTCCACTTT
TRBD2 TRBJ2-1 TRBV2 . CASSGSGIILDEQFF TGTGCCAGCAGTGGTAGCGGGATAATTCTGGATGAGCAGTTCTTC
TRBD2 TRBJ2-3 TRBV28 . CASSSRTSVMADTQYF TGTGCCAGCAGTTCAAGGACTAGCGTAATGGCAGATACGCAGTATTTT
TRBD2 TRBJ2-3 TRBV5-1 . CANGGTNSGSTDTQYF TGCGCCAACGGCGGAACAAATAGCGGGAGCACAGATACGCAGTATTTT
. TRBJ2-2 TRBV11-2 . CASSWYRGSGELVF TGTGCAAGCAGCTGGTATAGGGGGAGCGGGGAGCTGGTTTTT
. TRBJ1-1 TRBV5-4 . CTNSLVNTEAFF TGTACCAACAGCTTGGTGAACACTGAAGCTTTCTTT
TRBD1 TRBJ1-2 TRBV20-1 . CSVRGEGADYGYTF TGCAGTGTTAGAGGGGAGGGGGCTGACTATGGCTACACCTTC
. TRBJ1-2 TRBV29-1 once CRVWTRENYGYTF TGCAGAGTTTGGACAAGGGAGAACTATGGCTACACCTTC
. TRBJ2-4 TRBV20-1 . CSAVEARWYIQYF TGCAGTGCTGTGGAAGCGAGATGGTACATTCAGTACTTC
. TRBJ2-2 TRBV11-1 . CAISHTTNTGELFF TGTGCCATCAGCCATACTACGAACACTGGGGAGCTGTTTTTT
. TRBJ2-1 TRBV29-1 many CSVGPGRGEQFF TGCAGCGTTGGCCCAGGCCGCGGCGAGCAGTTCTTC
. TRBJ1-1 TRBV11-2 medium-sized CASSLDPGAGTEAFF TGTGCCAGCAGCTTAGATCCGGGGGCAGGAACTGAAGCTTTCTTT
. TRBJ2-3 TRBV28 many CASSPTFPSTDTQYF TGTGCCAGCAGTCCCACATTCCCTAGCACAGATACGCAGTATTTT
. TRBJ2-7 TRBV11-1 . CASSPRTSRLREQYF TGTGCCAGCAGCCCTCGGACATCAAGACTACGCGAGCAATACTTC
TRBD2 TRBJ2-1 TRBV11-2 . CAISLGTNGYNEQFF TGTGCCATCAGCTTAGGGACTAACGGTTACAATGAGCAATTCTTC